This T cell receptor beta chain was captured by sequencing in a study of OX40 agonist ivuxolimab in advanced cancers. Whole-study context: Partial responses occurred in three patients (one hepatocellular carcinoma, two cutaneous melanoma).

Assay used: immunoSEQ multiplex PCR; TCRdb lists only in-frame clones, some missing. The sample consists of 55,000 to 60,000 clones, 93% of them appearing once. Trimming removed 5 bases from V and 3 bases from J, with 9 bases in between. The CDR3 length is 12 residues. Germline values: CDR1 SGDLS, CDR2 YYNGEE. Study-wide findings and caveats: Average numbers of expanded clones were greater in CD8+ T cells than in CD4+. Antigen targets of the expanded peripheral T cells went undetermined.

About this clone itself: What it recognizes is unknown.

This receptor was obtained from an adult with an advanced solid tumor such as melanoma, head and neck, liver or kidney cancer. Sequenced here: CD4+ or CD8+ T cells sorted from blood, sampled in a trial of the OX40 agonist ivuxolimab. The chain joins TRBV9 to TRBJ2-7; D possibly uses TRBD1 or TRBD2 (6 bases each). CDR3 residues: CASRGGNYEQYF. The CDR3 bases are TGTGCCAGCAGAGGGGGGAACTACGAGCAGTACTTC.